This T cell receptor beta chain emerged from a study of glioma-infiltrating T cells after dendritic cell vaccination. Study-level background: Autologous tumor lysate was loaded overnight onto monocyte-derived dendritic cells grown approximately seven days with IL-4 and GM-CSF. Study findings and constraints: Higher pretreatment TIL content predicted longer progression-free time and survival.

This clone was observed once. No antigen is known for it. The V segment lost 1 base and the J segment 8 bases; nucleotides outside the gene matches: 10. Germline CDR1 reads SGHTA; CDR2 reads FQGNSA. This CDR3 comprises 16 residues. Time point specified: after dendritic cell vaccination, including at tumor progression/relapse. Patients had residual fresh-frozen tumor tissue and more than two years of survival data. The PCR used 60 V beta and 13 J beta primers. This table comes from immunoSEQ multiplex PCR, and its TCRdb copy is limited to in-frame clones, with some not included. Of about 82,000 clones listed, roughly four fifths are singletons.

The chain links TRBV7-2 to TRBJ1-4; 7 nucleotides agree with TRBD1. Material: blood, obtained after dendritic cell vaccination. The clonotype originates from a human donor with glioblastoma. Here the CDR3 DNA reads TGTGCCAGCAGCTTAGGGACAGGCCTGGCGGGCGAAAAACTGTTTTTT. It encodes CASSLGTGLAGEKLFF. The whole variable domain, filled in from reference TRBV7-2 and TRBJ1-4, reads GAGVSQSPSNKVTEKGKDVELRCDPISGHTALYWYRQSLGQGLEFLIYFQGNSAPDKSGLPSDRFSAERTGGSVSTLTIQRTQQEDSAVYLCASSLGTGLAGEKLFFGSGTQLSVL.